This passage covers 21 T cell receptor beta chains from one sample sequenced in a study of cytomegalovirus exposure and HLA in healthy donors. PCR amplification relied on 60 Vbeta primers (plus 13 Jbeta primers). The data were produced by immunoSEQ multiplex PCR, yet TCRdb's version contains in-frame clones alone and is incomplete. The repertoire holds roughly 150,000 clones, with 60% to 80% as singletons. The sample taken for sequencing was PBMCs. The receptors here all came from a man aged 50 or older in good health and CMV-seropositive.

V usage is TRBV28 and J usage is TRBJ1-5; D call uncertain. CDR1 and CDR2 from the germline V gene are MDHEN and SYDVKM. Trimming cost V 2 bases and J 8 bases, with 10 bases left between them. The CDR3 has 13 residues. CDR3 region: CASSLGTEKPQHF. In DNA, the CDR3 is TGTGCCAGCAGTTTAGGAACAGAGAAGCCCCAGCATTTT. The full variable domain, completed using reference TRBV28 and TRBJ1-5, is DVKVTQSSRYLVKRTGEKVFLECVQDMDHENMFWYRQDPGLGLRLIYFSYDVKMKEKGDIPEGYSVSREKKERFSLILESASTNQTSMYLCASSLGTEKPQHFGDGTRLSIL.

The chain joins TRBV18 to TRBJ1-1; 7 bases align to TRBD1. The CDR3 is made up of 14 amino acids. Germline CDR1 reads KGHSH; CDR2 reads LQKENI. The trim removed 5 bases at V and 2 bases at J, leaving 5 bases unmatched. The DNA of the CDR3 is TGTGCCAGCTCAAATAGGACAGGAAACACTGAAGCTTTCTTT. Amino acids: CASSNRTGNTEAFF.

V and J are TRBV19 and TRBJ1-5; possibly TRBD1 for D (6 bases). CDR3 length: 15 amino acids. Germline V gene data show CDR1 as LNHDA and CDR2 as SQIVND (reference sequence). V lost 1 base and J 2 bases, leaving 9 bases between the germline ends. CDR3 bases: TGTGCCAGTAGTATAGTACAGGGAGGCAATCAGCCCCAGCATTTT. Amino acids: CASSIVQGGNQPQHF.

The chain joins TRBV5-4 to TRBJ1-1; 7 positions agree with TRBD1. V lost 4 bases and J lost 4; bases outside the gene matches: 7. This CDR3 has 14 residues. Germline CDR1 reads SGHNT; CDR2 reads YYREEE (reference sequence). CDR3 DNA sequence: TGTGCCAGCAGCCCGAGACAGGGCGCCACTGAAGCTTTCTTT. The encoded protein is CASSPRQGATEAFF.

This chain connects TRBV28 to TRBJ1-2; 8 nucleotides line up with TRBD1. V lost 3 bases and J lost 5; bases outside the gene matches: 8. CDR1 is MDHEN, CDR2 SYDVKM, per germline. This CDR3 has 15 residues. The CDR3 is CASSFGRGLGYGYTF. The CDR3, as DNA: TGTGCCAGCAGTTTTGGCAGGGGGCTGGGGTATGGCTACACCTTC.

The chain uses TRBV7-2 and TRBJ1-6; 8 bases fit TRBD1. Trimming removed 1 base from V and 9 bases from J; junction bases left unmatched: 5. CDR3 length: 15 amino acids. Germline V lookup: CDR1 SGHTA, CDR2 FQGNSA. The CDR3 bases are TGTGCCAGCAGCTTAGAGGTCAGGGGGCCTTCACCCCTCCACTTT. Encoded protein: CASSLEVRGPSPLHF.

The chain is built from TRBV4-2 and TRBJ1-1, with 7 bases fitting TRBD1. The V gene end was trimmed by 1 base and the J gene end by 0 bases; junction bases not matched to a gene: 5. Germline lookup yields CDR1 LGHNA and CDR2 YNFKEQ. The CDR3 is made up of 16 amino acids. CDR3 residues: CASSQGRGPVNTEAFF. The DNA of the CDR3 is TGTGCCAGCAGCCAAGGTAGGGGGCCGGTGAACACTGAAGCTTTCTTT.

The chain carries TRBV7-2 and TRBJ1-2; a possible D gene is TRBD1 (6 bases). CDR1 and CDR2 from the germline V gene are SGHTA and FQGNSA. The CDR3 has 15 residues. Trimming took off 3 bases at V and 6 bases at J, with 17 bases between the two ends. DNA of the CDR3: TGTGCCAGCAGCTTCTCTTCAGGGGCGCGGGATGGCTACACCTTC. Translated, it gives CASSFSSGARDGYTF.

The rearrangement uses TRBV6-1 and TRBJ1-2; D unresolved. CDR1 is MNHNS, CDR2 SASEGT, per germline. This CDR3 has 13 amino acids. V lost 4 bases and J 2 bases, leaving 8 bases between the germline ends. CDR3 DNA: TGTGCCAGCAGTGTACAGAGAAACTATGGCTACACCTTC. Amino acids: CASSVQRNYGYTF.

Written as DNA, the CDR3 is TGTGCCAGCAGTGAGGGGTTTACAGGGGAAGCTTTCTTT. Its translation is CASSEGFTGEAFF. The chain joins TRBV6-1 to TRBJ1-1, with a possible D match to TRBD1 (6 bases). The germline V gene encodes CDR1 MNHNS and CDR2 SASEGT. With 3 bases removed from V and 8 bases from J, the gap between germline ends came to 13 bases. There are 13 residues in the CDR3.

The chain combines TRBV6-1 with TRBJ1-2; TRBD1 aligns across 10 bases. V lost 4 bases to trimming and J lost 3 bases; unmatched junction nucleotides: 8. From germline, CDR1 is MNHNS and CDR2 SASEGT. This CDR3 is built from 16 residues. Written as DNA, the CDR3 is TGTGCCAGCAGTGTCTACTACGGGACAGGGGACTATGGCTACACCTTC. The encoded protein is CASSVYYGTGDYGYTF.

This clone was seen once. This sequence joins TRBV11-3 and TRBJ2-1; 11 nucleotides match TRBD2. CDR1 and CDR2 (germline): SGHNT, YENEEA. There are 15 residues in the CDR3. V shed 1 base and J 4 bases; nucleotides not matched to a gene: 0. The CDR3 region is CASSLGLAGYNEQFF. The DNA for the CDR3 is TGTGCCAGCAGCTTAGGACTAGCGGGGTACAATGAGCAGTTCTTC.

CDR3 in amino acids: CAWSVPAPSAAGKGDTEAFF. The CDR3, as DNA: TGTGCCTGGAGTGTACCGGCCCCCTCCGCAGCAGGGAAGGGGGACACTGAAGCTTTCTTT. The chain employs TRBV30 and TRBJ1-1; maybe TRBD1 (6 bases). The CDR3 totals 20 residues. CDR1 and CDR2 (germline): GTSNPN, SVGIG (reference sequence). Trimming shortened V by 0 bases and J by 3 bases, and 29 bases separated the two germline ends.

V gene TRBV18 combines with J gene TRBJ1-6, with D possibly being TRBD1 (6 bases). Germline values: CDR1 KGHSH, CDR2 LQKENI. V was pared by 3 bases and J by 11 bases, with 17 bases between. The CDR3 extends over 15 amino acids. The CDR3 loop reads CASSPGQPLRAPLHF. The CDR3 DNA sequence: TGTGCCAGCTCACCCGGACAGCCGTTAAGGGCACCCCTCCACTTT.

This sequence joins TRBV5-3 and TRBJ2-3; D gene unclear. TRBV5-3 is labeled an ORF, and its function is uncertain. CDR3 length: 15 residues. V gave up 0 bases and J gave up 5 bases, with 13 bases separating them. The CDR3 region has the DNA TGTGCCAGAAGCTTGGACGCGGAGCCGGAAGATACGCAGTATTTT. This codes for CARSLDAEPEDTQYF.

This chain joins TRBV15 and TRBJ2-7; tentatively, D is TRBD2 (5 bases). CDR1 and CDR2 from the germline V gene are LNHNV and YYDKDF (reference sequence). Trimming left V 0 bases short and J 3 bases short, with 12 bases between. The CDR3 is 15 residues long. CDR3 sequence reads: CATSRERTLNYEQYF. Here the CDR3 DNA reads TGTGCCACCAGCAGAGAGAGGACTTTGAACTACGAGCAGTACTTC.

This clone was seen a single time. The chain combines TRBV7-7 with TRBJ2-5, with TRBD2 matching 7 bases. Looked up from germline, CDR1 is SSHAT and CDR2 is FNYEAQ (reference sequence). Unmatched junction bases numbered 11, after V lost 5 bases and J lost 5 bases. The CDR3 is 15 amino acids. The CDR3 sequence: CASSPDWGGEETQYF. The CDR3 region has the DNA TGTGCCAGCAGCCCCGACTGGGGGGGGGAGGAGACCCAGTACTTC.

The V call is TRBV9, the J call TRBJ1-1, with 7 bases fitting TRBD1. Germline CDR1 SGDLS, CDR2 YYNGEE. The CDR3 consists of 15 residues. Trimming took 3 bases from V and 0 from J; bases not matched to a gene: 5. The CDR3 sequence: CASSARQGMNTEAFF. CDR3 in DNA: TGTGCCAGCAGCGCAAGACAGGGAATGAACACTGAAGCTTTCTTT.

The chain joins TRBV4-1 to TRBJ1-4; D gene ambiguous. Germline CDR1 and CDR2: MGHRA and YSYEKL. The CDR3 extends over 16 amino acids. V was cut by 4 bases and J by 2 bases, with 14 bases left in between. CDR3 nucleotide sequence: TGCGCCAGCAGCCCGGTCAAGACGGGTACTAATGAAAAACTGTTTTTT. This codes for CASSPVKTGTNEKLFF.

This clone was counted a single time. The J gene is TRBJ2-1, the V gene TRBV4-1; TRBD2 agrees at 13 bases. Germline lookup yields CDR1 MGHRA and CDR2 YSYEKL. V shed 1 base, J shed 7 bases, and the junction held 4 bases outside the gene matches. The CDR3 length is 16 residues. The CDR3 region is CASSQVLAGGRNEQFF. The CDR3 DNA reads as TGCGCCAGCAGCCAAGTACTAGCGGGGGGGCGGAATGAGCAGTTCTTC.

The V gene is TRBV5-5, the J gene TRBJ1-6; 7 nucleotides agree with TRBD1. The CDR3 runs 14 residues. CDR1 is SGHKS, CDR2 YYEKEE, per germline (reference sequence). V dropped 6 bases and J dropped 7; count of bases not matched to a gene: 7. Here the CDR3 reads CASKPGQENSPLHF. In DNA form, the CDR3 reads TGTGCCAGCAAACCCGGACAGGAAAATTCACCCCTCCACTTT.